This T cell receptor (beta chain) originates from a study of long-term antiretroviral therapy in people with HIV. The CDR3 contains 12 residues. Germline V gives CDR1 LNHDA, CDR2 SQIVND (reference sequence). J was trimmed by 8 bases and V by 9 bases; bases with no gene match: 7. This clone was recorded once. immunoSEQ v3.0 was run at survey level. TCRdb's table, derived via immunoSEQ multiplex PCR, lists solely in-frame clones and lacks some. The sample carries around 30,000 clones, nearly 95% recorded once. Specimen: unsorted PBMCs, collected approximately 6.5 years after starting antiretroviral therapy. The chain combines TRBV19 with TRBJ1-2; 9 bases map to TRBD1. This TCR came from a woman in her forties with HIV. CDR3 amino acids: CASWTGERGYTF. CDR3 bases: TGTGCCAGCTGGACAGGGGAGCGCGGCTACACCTTC.